This entry describes one TCR beta chain. This specimen comes from a study of technical replicates of blood from several donors. Method: immunoSEQ multiplex PCR; TCRdb's copy keeps in-frame clones and lacks some. Found here are tens of thousands of clones, 85% to 95% of them singletons; the top ten hold roughly 0.36%. V lost 3 bases, J lost 3 bases, and 4 bases stayed unmatched. The CDR3 is made up of 14 amino acids. Germline loops: CDR1 SGHVS, CDR2 FNYEAQ. Material for sequencing was T cells isolated from PBMCs. This chain joins TRBV7-6 and TRBJ2-5, with 7 bases lining up with TRBD1. The sequence derives from a human donor in good health. CDR3 residues: CASSLTGLKETQYF. The CDR3, as DNA: TGTGCCAGCAGCTTGACAGGGCTTAAAGAGACCCAGTACTTC.